A selection of T cell receptor beta chains follows, all from one sample in a study of patients and donors after allogeneic stem cell transplantation. TCRdb reprocessed the RT-PCR reads with MiXCR, giving one entry per CDR3 protein. The sample holds fewer than 500,000 distinct CDR3 sequences, more than 15% seen once. The material sequenced was blood, either unsorted or a sorted T cell fraction (not recorded which). These receptors came from a human donor who was either an allogeneic HSCT recipient or a stem cell or donor lymphocyte infusion donor (not recorded which). It is not recorded whose cells these are; they may come from a transplant donor. Both conserved end residues are part of each CDR3. The order of the fields is CDR3 protein, V gene, J gene.

CDR3: CSARVEERGGLYEQYF
V: TRBV20-1
J: TRBJ2-7

CDR3: CASRDRGLGLGRETQYF
V: TRBV5-1
J: TRBJ2-5

CDR3: CASRLMTRRTGRNEQFF
V: TRBV6-1
J: TRBJ2-1

CDR3: CASSQAGRGLSEQYF
V: TRBV14
J: TRBJ2-7

CDR3: CASSPQTDTEAFF
V: TRBV4-3
J: TRBJ1-1

CDR3: CASSSLRLADTQYF
V: TRBV7-9
J: TRBJ2-3

CDR3: CASITNEGQTQYF
V: TRBV2
J: TRBJ2-5

CDR3: CASSLTWGGTETYEQYF
V: TRBV4-3
J: TRBJ2-7

CDR3: CASSPRVSAEAFF
V: TRBV6-1
J: TRBJ1-1

CDR3: CASSFRWTGSQPQHF
V: TRBV12-3/TRBV12-4
J: TRBJ1-5

CDR3: CASIVGVNSNQPQHF
V: TRBV6-2/TRBV6-3
J: TRBJ1-5

CDR3: CSVDGRVRTEAFF
V: TRBV29-1
J: TRBJ1-1

CDR3: CASSLQRTGQETQYF
V: TRBV7-9
J: TRBJ2-5

CDR3: CSVGRQGLAGELFF
V: TRBV29-1
J: TRBJ2-2

CDR3: CASSLRLAGGMTDTQYF
V: TRBV12-3/TRBV12-4
J: TRBJ2-3

CDR3: CASSLARGLAGGRQETQYF
V: TRBV9
J: TRBJ2-5

CDR3: CAISSPRTSGRTDTQYF
V: TRBV10-3
J: TRBJ2-3

CDR3: CASSVAPSGGGWNEQFF
V: TRBV9
J: TRBJ2-1

CDR3: CASSLTTGSNQPQHF
V: TRBV5-6
J: TRBJ1-5

CDR3: CASSYGRSSYEQYF
V: TRBV6-5
J: TRBJ2-7

CDR3: CASSRGSRETQYF
V: TRBV11-3
J: TRBJ2-5

CDR3: CASRTIWTSGGRYEQYF
V: TRBV27
J: TRBJ2-7

CDR3: CASSLLHGTNSYEQYF
V: TRBV7-3
J: TRBJ2-7

CDR3: CSANGRGVTDTQYF
V: TRBV20-1
J: TRBJ2-3

CDR3: CASSSWDSPTTNEKLFF
V: TRBV7-9
J: TRBJ1-4

CDR3: CASSATSTDTQYF
V: TRBV5-4
J: TRBJ2-3

CDR3: CSARPGPDTQYF
V: TRBV20-1
J: TRBJ2-3

CDR3: CASSENQETQYF
V: TRBV25-1
J: TRBJ2-5

CDR3: CSASLASGREETQYF
V: TRBV20-1
J: TRBJ2-5

CDR3: CASSLRFYFYEQYF
V: TRBV5-1
J: TRBJ2-7

CDR3: CASTPYGGRALEQYF
V: TRBV3-1
J: TRBJ2-7

CDR3: CATSDSNPRPSGANVLTF
V: TRBV24-1
J: TRBJ2-6

CDR3: CASSPLYSKGEAFF
V: TRBV7-8
J: TRBJ1-1

CDR3: CASSGQRLNQPQHF
V: TRBV25-1
J: TRBJ1-5

CDR3: CASSSYRESSYEQYF
V: TRBV7-2
J: TRBJ2-7

CDR3: CASSQDRRVGTEAFF
V: TRBV4-3
J: TRBJ1-1

CDR3: CASRSSQWPQYF
V: TRBV5-1
J: TRBJ2-3

CDR3: CASSLKTGGGNTIYF
V: TRBV7-2
J: TRBJ1-3

CDR3: CASRQGPDTQYF
V: TRBV25-1
J: TRBJ2-3

CDR3: CATAGGLGQKGNQPQHF
V: TRBV19
J: TRBJ1-5

CDR3: CASSQDDQGWNSPLHF
V: TRBV4-1
J: TRBJ1-6

CDR3: CACQGEYNSPLHF
V: TRBV30
J: TRBJ1-6

CDR3: CASSLAMMAGGAGSTGELFF
V: TRBV7-9
J: TRBJ2-2

CDR3: CASKPGQGGGEQFF
V: TRBV2
J: TRBJ2-1